Each of the 5 T cell receptor beta chains below was sequenced from the same sample in a study of blood T cell repertoires in COVID-19. Using immunoSEQ multiplex PCR, the repertoire was profiled, and TCRdb retains in-frame clones only, with some absent. Among some 320,000 clones, 75% to 90% were seen once, and the ten largest hold 1.5% to 2%. Sequenced: PBMCs or T cells enriched from blood (not recorded which). These receptor sequences come from a woman in her twenties or thirties who had been exposed to COVID-19.

V usage is TRBV6-6 and J usage is TRBJ2-7, with 9 bases matching TRBD1. The CDR3 contains 14 residues. After removal of 7 bases from V and 4 bases from J, the junction contained 8 bases not matched to a gene. Germline-derived CDR1 and CDR2 are MNHNY and SVGAGI (reference sequence). CDR3 sequence: CASIGRDRVYEQYF. Here the CDR3 DNA reads TGTGCCAGCATCGGTAGGGACAGGGTATACGAGCAGTACTTC.

This clone was counted once. The rearrangement uses TRBV28 and TRBJ1-2, with 8 bases that match TRBD1. CDR1 is MDHEN and CDR2 is SYDVKM in the germline V gene. This CDR3 contains 16 residues. Trimming removed 3 bases from V and 0 bases from J; junction bases left unmatched: 6. Here the CDR3 reads CASSFAGGVANYGYTF. CDR3 coding DNA: TGTGCCAGCAGTTTCGCAGGGGGCGTAGCTAACTATGGCTACACCTTC.

The chain is built from TRBV29-1 and TRBJ1-4, with a tentative D call TRBD1 (6 bases). Germline lookup yields CDR1 SQVTM and CDR2 ANQGSEA. V was clipped by 7 bases and J by 7 bases, with 16 bases between them. This CDR3 contains 13 residues. CDR3 residues: CSAEGGGSEKLFF. CDR3 sequence (DNA): TGCAGCGCCGAGGGGGGGGGAAGTGAAAAACTGTTTTTT.

The V and J genes are TRBV11-2 and TRBJ2-1; D may be TRBD2 (5 bases). The CDR3 loop spans 13 amino acids. The ends were cut back, 7 bases at V and 7 bases at J, with 14 bases in the middle. The germline CDR1 and CDR2 sequences are SGHAT and FQNNGV. CDR3 in amino acids: CASTRGSLNEQFF. The CDR3 nucleotides are TGTGCCAGCACCCGGGGAAGCTTGAATGAGCAGTTCTTC.

The V call is TRBV7-3, the J call TRBJ2-1; 12 bases align to TRBD2. The V gene end was trimmed by 4 bases and the J gene end by 12 bases; junction bases not matched to a gene: 4. The CDR3 extends over 13 amino acids. Germline values: CDR1 SGHTA, CDR2 FQGTGA. The CDR3 spells CASSSGTSGPQFF. As DNA, the CDR3 is TGTGCCAGCAGCTCGGGGACTAGCGGGCCGCAGTTCTTC.